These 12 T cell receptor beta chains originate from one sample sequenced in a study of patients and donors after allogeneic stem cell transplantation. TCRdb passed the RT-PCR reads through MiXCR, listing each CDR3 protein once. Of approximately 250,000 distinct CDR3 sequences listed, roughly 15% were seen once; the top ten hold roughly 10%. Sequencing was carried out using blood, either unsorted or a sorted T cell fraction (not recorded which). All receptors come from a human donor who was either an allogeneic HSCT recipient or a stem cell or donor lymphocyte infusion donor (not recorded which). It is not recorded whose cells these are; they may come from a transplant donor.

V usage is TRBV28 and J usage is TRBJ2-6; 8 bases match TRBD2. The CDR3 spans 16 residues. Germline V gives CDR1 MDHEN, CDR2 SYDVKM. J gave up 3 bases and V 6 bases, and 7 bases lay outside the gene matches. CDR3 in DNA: TGTGCCAGCAGCCCTCCGGGGGGGCTTGGGGCCAACGTCCTGACTTTC. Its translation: CASSPPGGLGANVLTF.

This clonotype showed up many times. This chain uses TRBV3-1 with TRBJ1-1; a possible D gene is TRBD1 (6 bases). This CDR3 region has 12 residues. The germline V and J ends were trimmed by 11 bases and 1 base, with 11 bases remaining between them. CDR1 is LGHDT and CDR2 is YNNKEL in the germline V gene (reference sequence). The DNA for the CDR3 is TGTGCCGCTAGGGGGGGGAACACTGAAGCTTTCTTT. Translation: CAARGGNTEAFF.

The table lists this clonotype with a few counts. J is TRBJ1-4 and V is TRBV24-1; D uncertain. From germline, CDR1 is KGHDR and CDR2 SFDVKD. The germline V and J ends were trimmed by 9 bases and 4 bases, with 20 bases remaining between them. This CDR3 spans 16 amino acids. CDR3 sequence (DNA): TGTGCCACCTCCTCGGTTGACGCTGCGGATAATGAAAAACTGTTTTTT. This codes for CATSSVDAADNEKLFF.

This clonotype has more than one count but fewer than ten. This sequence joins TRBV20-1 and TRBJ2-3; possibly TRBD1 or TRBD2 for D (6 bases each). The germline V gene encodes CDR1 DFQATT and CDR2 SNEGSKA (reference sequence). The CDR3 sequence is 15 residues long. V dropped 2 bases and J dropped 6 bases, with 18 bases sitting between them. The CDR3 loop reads CSARPGGPAPDTQYF. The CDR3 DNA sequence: TGCAGTGCTAGACCTGGGGGGCCCGCCCCCGATACGCAGTATTTT.

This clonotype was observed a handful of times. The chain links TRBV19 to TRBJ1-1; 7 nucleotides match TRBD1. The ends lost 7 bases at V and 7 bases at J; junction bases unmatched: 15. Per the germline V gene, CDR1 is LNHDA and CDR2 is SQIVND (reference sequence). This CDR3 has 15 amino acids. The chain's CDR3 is CASISSGTVIFEAFF. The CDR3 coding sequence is TGTGCCAGTATTAGTTCGGGGACAGTTATTTTTGAAGCTTTCTTT.

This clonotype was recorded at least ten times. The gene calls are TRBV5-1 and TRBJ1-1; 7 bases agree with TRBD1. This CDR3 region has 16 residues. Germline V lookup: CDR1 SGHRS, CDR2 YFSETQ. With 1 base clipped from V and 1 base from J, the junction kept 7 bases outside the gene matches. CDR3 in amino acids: CASSLTGTAANTEAFF. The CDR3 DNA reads TGCGCCAGCAGCTTGACCGGGACAGCAGCGAACACTGAAGCTTTCTTT.

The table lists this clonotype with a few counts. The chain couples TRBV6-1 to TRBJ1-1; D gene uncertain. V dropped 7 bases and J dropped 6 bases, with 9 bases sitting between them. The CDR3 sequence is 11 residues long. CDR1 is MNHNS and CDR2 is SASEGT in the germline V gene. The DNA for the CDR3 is TGTGCCAGCAAGCGTTACGCTGAAGCTTTCTTT. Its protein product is CASKRYAEAFF.

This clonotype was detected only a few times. The CDR3 here is CASMENSPLHF. The CDR3 nucleotides are TGTGCCAGTATGGAGAATTCACCCCTCCACTTT. This chain uses TRBV6-1 with TRBJ1-6; D not certain. Germline loops: CDR1 MNHNS, CDR2 SASEGT. Trimming took 9 bases from V and 7 from J, leaving 7 bases between them. CDR3 length equals 11 residues.

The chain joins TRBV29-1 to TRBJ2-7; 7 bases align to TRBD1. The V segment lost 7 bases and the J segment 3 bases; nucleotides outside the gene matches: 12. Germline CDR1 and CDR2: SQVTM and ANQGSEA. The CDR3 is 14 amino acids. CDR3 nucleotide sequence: TGCAGCGGTAAAATGCGACAGGGTGACTACGAGCAGTACTTC. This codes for CSGKMRQGDYEQYF.

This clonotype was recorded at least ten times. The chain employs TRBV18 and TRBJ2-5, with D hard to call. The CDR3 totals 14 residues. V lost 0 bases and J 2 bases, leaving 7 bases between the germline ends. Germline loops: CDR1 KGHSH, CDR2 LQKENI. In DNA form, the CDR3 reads TGTGCCAGCTCACCACCGCAGTTTCAAGAGACCCAGTACTTC. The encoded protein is CASSPPQFQETQYF.

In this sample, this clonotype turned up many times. The CDR3 DNA reads as TGCAGTGCCAGTCAGATTGGCACGGGGGCAAGGGAGACCCAGTACTTC. The encoded protein is CSASQIGTGARETQYF. The chain is built from TRBV20-1 and TRBJ2-5; the D call may be TRBD1 or TRBD2 (6 bases each). Germline CDR1 DFQATT, CDR2 SNEGSKA (reference sequence). V shed 6 bases and J shed 5 bases, with 25 bases lying between them. The CDR3 has 16 residues.

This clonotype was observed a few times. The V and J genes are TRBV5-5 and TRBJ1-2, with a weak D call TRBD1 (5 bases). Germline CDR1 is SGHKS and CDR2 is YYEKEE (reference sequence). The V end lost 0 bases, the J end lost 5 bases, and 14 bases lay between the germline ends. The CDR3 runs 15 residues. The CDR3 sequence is CASSLGQNRGYGYTF. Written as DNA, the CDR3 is TGTGCCAGCAGCTTGGGGCAGAACCGGGGGTATGGCTACACCTTC.